Below are 29 T cell receptor beta chains sequenced from a single sample in a study of T cell changes during pregnancy in multiple sclerosis. The protocol was immunoSEQ multiplex PCR, while the TCRdb copy is restricted to in-frame clones and leaves out a portion. Among fewer than 50,000 clones listed, approximately 90% were seen once. The material was CD8+ T cells from peripheral blood mononuclear cells, obtained in the third trimester of pregnancy. The receptors derive from a female donor with multiple sclerosis, enrolled in a pregnancy study.

The sample holds one count of this clone. V usage is TRBV27 and J usage is TRBJ1-2; 9 bases agree with TRBD1. There are 13 residues in the CDR3. The V gene end was trimmed by 5 bases and the J gene end by 5 bases; junction bases not matched to a gene: 3. Per the germline V gene, CDR1 is MNHEY and CDR2 is SMNVEV (reference sequence). The CDR3 DNA sequence: TGTGCCAGCAGTGCGACAGGGGGATATGGCTACACCTTC. It yields the protein CASSATGGYGYTF.

J is TRBJ2-3 and V is TRBV5-5, with a possible D match to TRBD1 (5 bases). V was trimmed by 2 bases and J by 1 base, leaving 11 bases between them. Germline loops: CDR1 SGHKS, CDR2 YYEKEE (reference sequence). The CDR3 covers 15 residues. The CDR3 nucleotides are TGTGCCAGCAGCTTAGGGGCAGGCGGCACAGATACGCAGTATTTT. This codes for CASSLGAGGTDTQYF. The entire variable domain, with the rest obtained from reference TRBV5-5 and TRBJ2-3, is as follows: DAGVTQSPTHLIKTRGQQVTLRCSPISGHKSVSWYQQVLGQGPQFIFQYYEKEERGRGNFPDRFSARQFPNYSSELNVNALLLGDSALYLCASSLGAGGTDTQYFGPGTRLTVL.

The V and J genes are TRBV25-1 and TRBJ1-2; 8 bases line up with TRBD1. Germline lookup yields CDR1 MGHDK and CDR2 SYGVNS. The CDR3 length is 16 residues. Germline trimming cut 3 bases from V and 4 bases from J; bases unmatched to any gene: 10. CDR3 sequence: CASSESISGQGYGYTF. DNA of the CDR3: TGTGCCAGCAGTGAGTCTATTTCCGGACAGGGCTATGGCTACACCTTC.

This chain connects TRBV29-1 to TRBJ2-1; 7 bases align to TRBD1. Germline CDR1 SQVTM, CDR2 ANQGSEA. The junction had 2 bases not matched to a gene; V was cut back by 4 bases and J by 2 bases. The CDR3 length is 13 residues. CDR3 residues: CSVGQGAYNEQFF. The DNA for the CDR3 is TGCAGCGTTGGGCAGGGGGCCTACAATGAGCAGTTCTTC.

This clone occurred many times. CDR3 loop: CASSVGTGTSYEQYF. The DNA for the CDR3 is TGTGCCAGCAGTGTCGGGACAGGGACCTCCTACGAGCAGTACTTC. The V call is TRBV6-1, the J call TRBJ2-7; 9 nucleotides agree with TRBD1. V was pared by 4 bases and J by 0 bases, with 4 bases of the junction left unmatched. The CDR3 has 15 amino acids. The germline CDR1 and CDR2 sequences are MNHNS and SASEGT.

Notes on this clone: Other DNA sequences from this sample encode an identical CDR3 as well. V and J are TRBV6-5 and TRBJ1-2, with D maybe TRBD1 (5 bases). The CDR3 runs 13 residues. The germline gives CDR1 MNHEY, CDR2 SVGAGI. V was shortened by 0 bases and J by 7 bases, with 9 bases between the two germline ends. Written as DNA, the CDR3 is TGTGCCAGCAGTTACTCCGGGGGGTCTGGCTACACCTTC. Its protein product is CASSYSGGSGYTF.

The chain has TRBV5-6 and TRBJ2-7; D might be TRBD2 (5 bases). The V end was cut by 6 bases, the J end by 2 bases, with 6 bases between. Germline CDR1 is SGHDT and CDR2 is YYEEEE. This CDR3 contains 11 residues. This CDR3 is CASTSTYEQYF. In nucleotides, the CDR3 is TGTGCCAGCACTAGCACCTACGAGCAGTACTTC.

This chain links TRBV2 with TRBJ2-1; possibly TRBD2 for D (6 bases). V lost 2 bases and J 3 bases, leaving 8 bases between the germline ends. This CDR3 has 14 amino acids. The germline V gene encodes CDR1 SNHLY and CDR2 FYNNEI. The CDR3 region has the DNA TGTGCCAGCAGTGAACTAGCGAGCTACAATGAGCAGTTCTTC. It codes for CASSELASYNEQFF.

The V and J genes are TRBV9 and TRBJ1-1; TRBD1 aligns across 9 bases. The CDR3 length is 15 residues. Looked up from germline, CDR1 is SGDLS and CDR2 is YYNGEE. Trimming at V came to 3 bases and at J to 1 base, leaving 4 bases not matched to a gene. CDR3 loop: CASSDPGQGNTEAFF. CDR3 nucleotide sequence: TGTGCCAGCAGCGATCCGGGACAGGGGAACACTGAAGCTTTCTTT.

This chain connects TRBV10-3 to TRBJ1-1, with D tentatively TRBD1 (6 bases). V was shortened by 5 bases and J by 6 bases, with 13 bases between the two germline ends. The CDR3 is made up of 13 amino acids. Per germline, CDR1 ENHRY and CDR2 SYGVKD. The chain's CDR3 is CAISRKTGPEAFF. The CDR3 DNA is TGTGCCATCAGTCGAAAGACAGGTCCTGAAGCTTTCTTT.

This clone occurred once. The CDR3 loop is CASSTDGDYGYTF. CDR3 DNA: TGTGCCAGCAGCACCGACGGGGACTATGGCTACACCTTC. The chain employs TRBV9 and TRBJ1-2; no firm D call. Germline assignment: CDR1 SGDLS and CDR2 YYNGEE. V was shortened by 4 bases and J by 3 bases, with 10 bases between the two germline ends. The CDR3 sequence is 13 residues long.

The CDR3 reads CASTSLQGNTEAFF. DNA of the CDR3: TGTGCCAGCACAAGTTTACAGGGGAACACTGAAGCTTTCTTT. The gene calls are TRBV6-1 and TRBJ1-1; TRBD1 might be the D (6 bases). The CDR3 contains 14 residues. Per the germline V gene, CDR1 is MNHNS and CDR2 is SASEGT. Trimming shortened V by 7 bases and J by 1 base, and 13 bases separated the two germline ends.

CDR3: CASSRFRDRATEAFF. CDR3 in DNA: TGCGCCAGCAGCCGCTTCCGGGACAGGGCCACTGAAGCTTTCTTT. The chain uses TRBV4-1 and TRBJ1-1; 9 positions agree with TRBD1. Germline V CDR1 and CDR2: MGHRA, YSYEKL. J was trimmed by 4 bases and V by 4 bases; bases with no gene match: 7. CDR3 length equals 15 residues.

The V gene is TRBV4-3, the J gene TRBJ2-3; 12 bases line up with TRBD2. Losses at the gene ends were 1 base for V and 4 bases for J; bases not matched to a gene: 6. This CDR3 is built from 17 residues. Germline V gene sequence: CDR1 LGHNA, CDR2 YSLEER. CDR3 amino acids: CASSQALAGGPSDTQYF. Written as DNA, the CDR3 is TGCGCCAGCAGCCAAGCTCTAGCGGGGGGGCCTTCAGATACGCAGTATTTT.

J is TRBJ2-7 and V is TRBV5-6; the D gene is possibly TRBD2 (5 bases). The length of the CDR3 is 15 residues. Germline values: CDR1 SGHDT, CDR2 YYEEEE. V shed 2 bases and J shed 2 bases, with 14 bases lying between them. The CDR3 DNA follows: TGTGCCAGCAGCTTTACTCCGGGAACGACCTACGAGCAGTACTTC. Translation gives CASSFTPGTTYEQYF.

The CDR3 here is CASSLRDSPFMDTQYF. CDR3 nucleotides: TGTGCCAGCAGTTTAAGGGACAGCCCCTTTATGGATACGCAGTATTTT. J is TRBJ2-3 and V is TRBV7-9; 7 bases map to TRBD1. With V trimmed by 6 bases and J by 6 bases, 15 bases remained unmatched. Germline V gene data show CDR1 as SEHNR and CDR2 as FQNEAQ (reference sequence). CDR3 length: 16 residues. Variable domain in full (rest from reference TRBV7-9 and TRBJ2-3): DTGVSQNPRHKITKRGQNVTFRCDPISEHNRLYWYRQTLGQGPEFLTYFQNEAQLEKSRLLSDRFSAERPKGSFSTLEIQRTEQGDSAMYLCASSLRDSPFMDTQYFGPGTRLTVL.

This rearrangement joins TRBV4-2 to TRBJ2-4, with D possibly TRBD1 on 6 matching bases. Germline loops: CDR1 LGHNA, CDR2 YNFKEQ. This CDR3 has 17 residues. V shed 1 base and J shed 2 bases, with 15 bases lying between them. The CDR3: CASSQVPRQESKNIQYF. Here the CDR3 DNA reads TGTGCCAGCAGCCAAGTCCCCAGACAGGAATCCAAAAACATTCAGTACTTC.

The chain joins TRBV6-6 to TRBJ2-5; 10 nucleotides line up with TRBD2. CDR3 size: 15 residues. J gave up 4 bases and V 7 bases, and 9 bases lay outside the gene matches. The germline gives CDR1 MNHNY, CDR2 SVGAGI (reference sequence). The CDR3 nucleotides are TGTGCCAGCACCTTCTCTAGCGGGGGAGGAGAGACCCAGTACTTC. Protein sequence: CASTFSSGGGETQYF.

Concerning this clone itself: Different DNA sequences within this sample yield the same CDR3. The genes are TRBV27 and TRBJ1-5; D is ambiguous. Germline CDR1 MNHEY, CDR2 SMNVEV (reference sequence). The CDR3 loop spans 14 amino acids. V lost 3 bases and J 1 base, leaving 7 bases between the germline ends. CDR3 nucleotide sequence: TGTGCCAGCAGTTTCGGCGGAAGCAATCAGCCCCAGCATTTT. It yields the protein CASSFGGSNQPQHF.

CDR3 loop: CASSSGTSGYEQYF. The CDR3 bases are TGTGCCAGCAGCTCCGGGACTAGCGGGTACGAGCAGTACTTC. The rearrangement links TRBV11-2 to TRBJ2-7; TRBD2 matches 12 bases. The CDR3 is 14 residues long. Trimming cost V 4 bases and J 4 bases; bases outside gene matches: 2. Looked up from germline, CDR1 is SGHAT and CDR2 is FQNNGV. The variable domain in full, with the rest retrieved from reference TRBV11-2 and TRBJ2-7, is EAGVAQSPRYKIIEKRQSVAFWCNPISGHATLYWYQQILGQGPKLLIQFQNNGVVDDSQLPKDRFSAERLKGVDSTLKIQPAKLEDSAVYLCASSSGTSGYEQYFGPGTRLTVT.

The chain couples TRBV6-1 to TRBJ1-1; 8 bases match TRBD1. The ends lost 4 bases at V and 5 bases at J; junction bases unmatched: 6. Germline CDR1 MNHNS, CDR2 SASEGT. The CDR3 runs 14 residues. CDR3 nucleotides: TGTGCCAGCAGTGCTAGACAGGGGAGGACTGAAGCTTTCTTT. Amino acids: CASSARQGRTEAFF.

This chain connects TRBV29-1 to TRBJ2-2; 8 bases match TRBD2. Germline V gives CDR1 SQVTM, CDR2 ANQGSEA. The CDR3 contains 15 residues. Trimming cost V 1 base and J 7 bases; bases outside gene matches: 8. CDR3 protein: CSVEALGGDGGELFF. The CDR3 DNA sequence: TGCAGCGTTGAAGCCCTCGGGGGGGACGGCGGGGAGCTGTTTTTT.

This clone was found once. J is TRBJ2-7 and V is TRBV7-3; TRBD1 is a possible D gene (6 bases). Germline V gene data show CDR1 as SGHTA and CDR2 as FQGTGA. The CDR3 spans 15 residues. The ends were cut back, 5 bases at V and 0 bases at J, with 14 bases in the middle. CDR3 residues: CASSISGGSSYEQYF. CDR3 sequence (DNA): TGTGCCAGCAGCATTAGTGGGGGCAGCTCCTACGAGCAGTACTTC.

CDR3 nucleotide sequence: TGTGCCATCAGTGAGTCGGGGCAGGTCGGGGAGCAGTACTTC. It yields the protein CAISESGQVGEQYF. V is TRBV10-3 and J is TRBJ2-7, with TRBD1 as a possible D gene (5 bases). Trimming shortened V by 0 bases and J by 7 bases, and 13 bases separated the two germline ends. Germline assignment: CDR1 ENHRY and CDR2 SYGVKD. CDR3 size: 14 residues.

This chain links TRBV6-6 with TRBJ1-5, with D tentatively TRBD1 (6 bases). Germline V lookup: CDR1 MNHNY, CDR2 SVGAGI (reference sequence). Trimming removed 6 bases at V and 4 bases at J, with 10 bases between. The CDR3 has 13 residues. The CDR3 is CASSRQDNQPQHF. The CDR3 nucleotides are TGTGCCAGCAGCAGACAGGATAATCAGCCCCAGCATTTT.

V gene TRBV7-8 combines with J gene TRBJ2-5; D not certain. Germline lookup yields CDR1 SGHVS and CDR2 FQNEAQ. The CDR3 spans 17 residues. V dropped 3 bases and J dropped 2 bases, with 19 bases sitting between them. The CDR3 sequence is CASSFSFLNGPQETQYF. The CDR3 coding sequence is TGTGCCAGCAGCTTTTCGTTTCTAAACGGTCCTCAAGAGACCCAGTACTTC. Variable domain in full (rest from reference TRBV7-8 and TRBJ2-5): GAGVSQSPRYKVAKRGQDVALRCDPISGHVSLFWYQQALGQGPEFLTYFQNEAQLDKSGLPSDRFFAERPEGSVSTLKIQRTQQEDSAVYLCASSFSFLNGPQETQYFGPGTRLLVL.

The chain links TRBV19 to TRBJ1-2; unclear D gene. V was pared by 2 bases and J by 8 bases, with 15 bases between. Germline CDR1 LNHDA, CDR2 SQIVND (reference sequence). The CDR3 spans 14 residues. The CDR3 here is CASSIRTFYMGYTF. CDR3 bases: TGTGCCAGTAGTATAAGGACTTTCTATATGGGCTACACCTTC.

The rearrangement links TRBV4-3 to TRBJ2-7, with D possibly matching TRBD2 (6 bases). Germline CDR1 and CDR2: LGHNA and YSLEER. The CDR3 sequence is 16 residues long. The ends were cut back, 0 bases at V and 3 bases at J, with 15 bases in the middle. The CDR3 here is CASSQDSVGLLYEQYF. Written as DNA, the CDR3 is TGCGCCAGCAGCCAAGATTCGGTTGGACTACTCTACGAGCAGTACTTC.

This clone was picked up one time. The chain has TRBV28 and TRBJ2-3; D not resolved. CDR3 size: 13 residues. The germline V gene encodes CDR1 MDHEN and CDR2 SYDVKM. V was shortened by 3 bases and J by 3 bases, with 7 bases between the two germline ends. As DNA, the CDR3 is TGTGCCAGCAGTTTCAGGCCTACAGATACGCAGTATTTT. It encodes CASSFRPTDTQYF.